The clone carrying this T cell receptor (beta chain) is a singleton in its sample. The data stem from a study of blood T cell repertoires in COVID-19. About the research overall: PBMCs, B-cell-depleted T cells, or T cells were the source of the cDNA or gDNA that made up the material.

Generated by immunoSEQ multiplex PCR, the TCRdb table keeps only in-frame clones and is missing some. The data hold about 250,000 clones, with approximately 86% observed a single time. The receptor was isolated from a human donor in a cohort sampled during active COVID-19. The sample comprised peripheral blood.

CDR3 protein: CASSPRGAGQETQYF. CDR3 DNA: TGTGCCAGCAGTCCCAGGGGGGCAGGCCAAGAGACCCAGTACTTC. The V call is TRBV6-5, the J call TRBJ2-5; a possible D gene is TRBD1 (7 bases). V was cut by 5 bases and J by 1 base, with 14 bases left in between. CDR1 is MNHEY, CDR2 SVGAGI, per germline. CDR3 length equals 15 residues.